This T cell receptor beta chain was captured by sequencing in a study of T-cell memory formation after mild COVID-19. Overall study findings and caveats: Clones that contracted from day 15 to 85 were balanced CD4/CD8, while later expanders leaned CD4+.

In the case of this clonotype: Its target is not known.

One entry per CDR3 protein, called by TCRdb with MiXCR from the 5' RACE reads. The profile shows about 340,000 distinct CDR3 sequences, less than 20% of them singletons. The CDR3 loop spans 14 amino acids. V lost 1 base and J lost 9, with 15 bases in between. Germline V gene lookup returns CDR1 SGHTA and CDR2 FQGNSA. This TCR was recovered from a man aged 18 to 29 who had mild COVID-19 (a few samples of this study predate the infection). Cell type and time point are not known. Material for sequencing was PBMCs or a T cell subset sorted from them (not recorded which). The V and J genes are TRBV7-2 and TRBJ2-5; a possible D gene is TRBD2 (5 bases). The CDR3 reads CASSLGSSPQAQYF. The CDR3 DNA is TGTGCCAGCAGCTTAGGGTCTAGCCCCCAGGCCCAGTACTTC.